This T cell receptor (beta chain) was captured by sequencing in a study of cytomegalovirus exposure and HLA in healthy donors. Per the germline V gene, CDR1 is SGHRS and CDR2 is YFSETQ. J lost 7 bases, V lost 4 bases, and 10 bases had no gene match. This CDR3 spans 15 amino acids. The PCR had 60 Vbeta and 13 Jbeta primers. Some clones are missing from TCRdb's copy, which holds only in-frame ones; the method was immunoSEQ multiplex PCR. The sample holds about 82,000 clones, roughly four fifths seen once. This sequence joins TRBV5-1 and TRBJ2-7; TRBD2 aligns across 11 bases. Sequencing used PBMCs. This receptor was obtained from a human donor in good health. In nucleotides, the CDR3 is TGCGCCAGCAGCACCCCTAGCGGGGGGTCTGAGGAGCAGTACTTC. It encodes CASSTPSGGSEEQYF.